This T cell receptor beta chain was recorded in a study of blood T cell repertoires in COVID-19. The CDR3 consists of 16 residues. Deletions cut 2 bases from V and 10 bases from J, with 21 bases between. Germline assignment: CDR1 SGHTA and CDR2 FQGTGA. Under the authors' procedure: Reference gene primer amplification gave estimated nucleated cell counts. Assay: immunoSEQ multiplex PCR; the TCRdb copy retains only in-frame clones and omits some. V and J calls and clone size are those listed in that table; D and trimming were worked out from the DNA. The sample yields around 200,000 clones, 70% to 90% seen once.

Sequences were obtained from peripheral blood. The sequence came from a man under 40 with acute or convalescent COVID-19. The chain combines TRBV7-3 with TRBJ2-1; D perhaps matches TRBD2 (6 bases). The CDR3 is CASSLGFAEGLYEQFF. CDR3 DNA: TGTGCCAGCAGCTTAGGTTTCGCGGAGGGCCTTTACGAGCAGTTCTTC.